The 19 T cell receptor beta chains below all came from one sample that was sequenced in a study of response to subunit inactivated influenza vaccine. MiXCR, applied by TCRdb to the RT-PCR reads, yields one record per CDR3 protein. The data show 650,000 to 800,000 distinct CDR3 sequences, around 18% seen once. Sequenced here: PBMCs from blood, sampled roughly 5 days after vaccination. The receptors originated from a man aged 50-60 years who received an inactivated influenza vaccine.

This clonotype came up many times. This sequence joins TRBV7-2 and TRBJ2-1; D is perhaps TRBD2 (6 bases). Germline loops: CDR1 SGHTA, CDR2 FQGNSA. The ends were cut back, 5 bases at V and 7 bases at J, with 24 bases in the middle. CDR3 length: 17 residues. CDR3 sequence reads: CASSKEPGYGTRNEQFF. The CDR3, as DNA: TGTGCCAGCAGCAAAGAACCAGGGTACGGGACTCGGAATGAGCAGTTCTTC. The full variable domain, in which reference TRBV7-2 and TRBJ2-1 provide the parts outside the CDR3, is GAGVSQSPSNKVTEKGKDVELRCDPISGHTALYWYRQSLGQGLEFLIYFQGNSAPDKSGLPSDRFSAERTGGSVSTLTIQRTQQEDSAVYLCASSKEPGYGTRNEQFFGPGTRLTVL.

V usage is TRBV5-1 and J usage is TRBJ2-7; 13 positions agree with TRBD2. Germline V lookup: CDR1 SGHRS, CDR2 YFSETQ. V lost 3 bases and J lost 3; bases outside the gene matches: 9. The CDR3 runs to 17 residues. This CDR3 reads CASSSAGTSGEFYEQYF. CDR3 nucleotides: TGCGCCAGCAGCTCGGCCGGGACTAGCGGGGAGTTCTACGAGCAGTACTTC.

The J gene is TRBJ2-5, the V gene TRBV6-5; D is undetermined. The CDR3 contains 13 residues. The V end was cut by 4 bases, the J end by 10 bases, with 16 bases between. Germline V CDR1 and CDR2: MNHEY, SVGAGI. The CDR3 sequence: CASSLTSQGIQYF. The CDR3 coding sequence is TGTGCCAGCAGTTTGACCAGCCAAGGGATCCAGTACTTC.

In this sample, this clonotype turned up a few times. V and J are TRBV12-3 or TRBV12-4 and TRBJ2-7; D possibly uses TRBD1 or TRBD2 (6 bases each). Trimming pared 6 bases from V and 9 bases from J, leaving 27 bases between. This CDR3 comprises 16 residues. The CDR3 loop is CASRWLGTRTAVGQYF. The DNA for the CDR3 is TGTGCCAGCAGGTGGTTAGGGACTCGGACAGCGGTAGGGCAGTACTTC.

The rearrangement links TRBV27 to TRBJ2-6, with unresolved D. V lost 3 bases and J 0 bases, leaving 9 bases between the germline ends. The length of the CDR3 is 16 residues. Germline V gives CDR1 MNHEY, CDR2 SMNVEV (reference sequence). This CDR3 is CASSLLRLSGANVLTF. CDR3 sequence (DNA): TGTGCCAGCAGTTTGCTACGGCTCTCTGGGGCCAACGTCCTGACTTTC.

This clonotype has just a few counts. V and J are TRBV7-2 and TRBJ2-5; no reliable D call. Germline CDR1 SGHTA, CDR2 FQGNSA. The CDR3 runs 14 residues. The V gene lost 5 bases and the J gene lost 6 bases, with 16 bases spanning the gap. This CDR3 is CASSRGAVGQTQYF. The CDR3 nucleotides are TGTGCCAGCAGCCGAGGCGCGGTCGGTCAGACCCAGTACTTC.

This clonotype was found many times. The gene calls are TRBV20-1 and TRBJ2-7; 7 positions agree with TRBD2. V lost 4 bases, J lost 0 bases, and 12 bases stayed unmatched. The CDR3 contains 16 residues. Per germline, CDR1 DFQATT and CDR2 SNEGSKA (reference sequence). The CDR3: CSATGSGGRSSYEQYF. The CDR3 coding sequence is TGCAGTGCTACTGGTTCGGGCGGGAGAAGCTCCTACGAGCAGTACTTC.

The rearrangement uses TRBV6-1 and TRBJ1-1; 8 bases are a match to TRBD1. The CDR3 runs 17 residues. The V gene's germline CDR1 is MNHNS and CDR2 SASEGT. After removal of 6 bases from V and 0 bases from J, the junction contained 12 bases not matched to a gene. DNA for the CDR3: TGTGCCAGCAGGGACAGGGAAGGGGGCCGGTTGAACACTGAAGCTTTCTTT. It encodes CASRDREGGRLNTEAFF.

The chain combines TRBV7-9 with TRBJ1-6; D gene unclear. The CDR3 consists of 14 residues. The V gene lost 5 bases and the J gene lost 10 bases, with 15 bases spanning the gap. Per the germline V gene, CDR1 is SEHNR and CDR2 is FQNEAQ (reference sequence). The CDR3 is CASSIRAGGSPLHF. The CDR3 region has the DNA TGTGCCAGCAGCATCCGGGCTGGTGGGTCACCCCTCCACTTT.

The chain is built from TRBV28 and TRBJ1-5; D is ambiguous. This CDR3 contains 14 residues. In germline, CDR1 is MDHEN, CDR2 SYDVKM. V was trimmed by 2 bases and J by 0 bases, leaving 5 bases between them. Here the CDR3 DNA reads TGTGCCAGCAGTTTACTCGGTAGCAATCAGCCCCAGCATTTT. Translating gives CASSLLGSNQPQHF.

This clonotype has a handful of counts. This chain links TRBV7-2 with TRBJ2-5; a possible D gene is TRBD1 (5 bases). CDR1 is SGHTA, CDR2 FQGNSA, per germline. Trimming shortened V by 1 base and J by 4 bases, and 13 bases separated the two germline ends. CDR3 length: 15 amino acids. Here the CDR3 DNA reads TGTGCCAGCAGCTTAGGGGGCTTAACAAGAGAGACCCAGTACTTC. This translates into CASSLGGLTRETQYF.

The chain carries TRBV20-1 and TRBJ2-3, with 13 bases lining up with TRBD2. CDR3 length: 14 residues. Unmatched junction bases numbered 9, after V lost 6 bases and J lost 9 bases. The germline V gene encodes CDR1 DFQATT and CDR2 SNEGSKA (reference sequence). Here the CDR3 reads CSAPTSGRPETQYF. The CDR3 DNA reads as TGCAGTGCGCCGACTAGCGGGAGGCCCGAAACGCAGTATTTT.

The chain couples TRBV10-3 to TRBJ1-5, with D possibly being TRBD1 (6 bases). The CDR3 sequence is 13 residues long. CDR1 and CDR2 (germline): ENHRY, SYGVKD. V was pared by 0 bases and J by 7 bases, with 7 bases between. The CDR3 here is CAISESTGQPQHF. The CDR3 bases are TGTGCCATCAGTGAGTCTACAGGGCAGCCCCAGCATTTT.

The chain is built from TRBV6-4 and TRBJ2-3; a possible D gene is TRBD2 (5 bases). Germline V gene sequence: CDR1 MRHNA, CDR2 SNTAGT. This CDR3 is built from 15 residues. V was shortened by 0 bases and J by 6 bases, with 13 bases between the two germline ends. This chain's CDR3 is CASSDSFGVTDTQYF. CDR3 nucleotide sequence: TGTGCCAGCAGTGACTCTTTCGGGGTAACCGATACGCAGTATTTT.

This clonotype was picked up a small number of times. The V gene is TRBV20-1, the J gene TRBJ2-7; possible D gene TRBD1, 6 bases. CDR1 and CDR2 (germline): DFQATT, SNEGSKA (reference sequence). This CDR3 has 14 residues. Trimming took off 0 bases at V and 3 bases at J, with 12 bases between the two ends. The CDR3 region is CSARDWDTLYEQYF. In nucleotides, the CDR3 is TGCAGTGCTAGAGATTGGGACACTCTCTACGAGCAGTACTTC.

This chain's CDR3 is CSASGLPGKGDTQYF. The CDR3 bases are TGCAGTGCCTCCGGACTACCGGGGAAGGGGGATACGCAGTATTTT. The chain combines TRBV20-1 with TRBJ2-3; the D gene is possibly TRBD2 (6 bases). CDR1 is DFQATT and CDR2 is SNEGSKA in the germline V gene (reference sequence). V was trimmed by 6 bases and J by 6 bases, leaving 22 bases between them. This CDR3 spans 15 amino acids.

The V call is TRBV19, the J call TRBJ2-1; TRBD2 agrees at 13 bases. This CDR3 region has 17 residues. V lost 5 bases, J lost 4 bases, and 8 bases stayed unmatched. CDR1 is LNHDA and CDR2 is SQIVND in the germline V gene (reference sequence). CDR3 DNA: TGTGCCAGTAGTCCTACTAGCGGGGGGGCCTCGTACAATGAGCAGTTCTTC. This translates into CASSPTSGGASYNEQFF.

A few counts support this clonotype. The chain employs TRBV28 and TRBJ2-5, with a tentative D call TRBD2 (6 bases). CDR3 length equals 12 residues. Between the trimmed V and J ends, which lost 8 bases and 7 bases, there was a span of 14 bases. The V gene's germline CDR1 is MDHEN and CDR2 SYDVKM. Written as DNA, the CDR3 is TGTGCCAGCCGGCGGGGATCGGGGACCCAGTACTTC. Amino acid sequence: CASRRGSGTQYF. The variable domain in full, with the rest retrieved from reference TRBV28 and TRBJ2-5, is DVKVTQSSRYLVKRTGEKVFLECVQDMDHENMFWYRQDPGLGLRLIYFSYDVKMKEKGDIPEGYSVSREKKERFSLILESASTNQTSMYLCASRRGSGTQYFGPGTRLLVL.

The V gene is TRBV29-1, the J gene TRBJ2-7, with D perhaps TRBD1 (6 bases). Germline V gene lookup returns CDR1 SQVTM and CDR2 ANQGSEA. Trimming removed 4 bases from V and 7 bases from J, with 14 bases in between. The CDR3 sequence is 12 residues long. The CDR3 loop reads CSVGSGVEEQYF. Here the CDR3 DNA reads TGCAGCGTTGGTTCAGGGGTGGAGGAGCAGTACTTC.